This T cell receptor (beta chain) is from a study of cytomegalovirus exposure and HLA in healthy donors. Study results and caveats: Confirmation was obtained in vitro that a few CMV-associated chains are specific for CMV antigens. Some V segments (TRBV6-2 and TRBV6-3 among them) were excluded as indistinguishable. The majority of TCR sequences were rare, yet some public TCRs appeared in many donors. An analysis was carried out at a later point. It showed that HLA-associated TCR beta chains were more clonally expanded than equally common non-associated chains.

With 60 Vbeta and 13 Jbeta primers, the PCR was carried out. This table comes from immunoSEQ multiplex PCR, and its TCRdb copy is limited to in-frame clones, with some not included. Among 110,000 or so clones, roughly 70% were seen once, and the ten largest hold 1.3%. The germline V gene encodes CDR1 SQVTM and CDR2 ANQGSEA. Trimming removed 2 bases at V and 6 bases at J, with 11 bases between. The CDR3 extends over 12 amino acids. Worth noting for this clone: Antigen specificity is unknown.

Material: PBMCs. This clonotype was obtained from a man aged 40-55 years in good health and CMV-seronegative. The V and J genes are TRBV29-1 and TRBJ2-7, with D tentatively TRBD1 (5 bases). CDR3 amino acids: CSVEHGRAEQYF. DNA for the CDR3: TGCAGCGTTGAACACGGCAGGGCCGAGCAGTACTTC.